This TCR beta chain originates from a study of response to subunit inactivated influenza vaccine. Study conclusions and caveats: The study's authors posited that every seasonal influenza vaccination enlists few new T cells.

Looked up from germline, CDR1 is LGHDT and CDR2 is YNNKEL (reference sequence). The CDR3 contains 16 residues. Trimming cost V 4 bases and J 2 bases; bases outside gene matches: 8. This clonotype was recorded a few times. Antigen: not known. TCRdb recomputed calls from the RT-PCR reads with MiXCR, one row per CDR3 protein. The sample lists fewer than 800,000 distinct CDR3 sequences; approximately 15% were seen once. The chain recombines TRBV3-1 with TRBJ2-1; 7 bases agree with TRBD2. This TCR was sampled from a man in his fifties who received an inactivated influenza vaccine. Sequenced here: PBMCs from blood, sampled 12 days after vaccination. The CDR3: CASSPPAAGTYNEQFF. CDR3 DNA sequence: TGTGCCAGCAGCCCGCCGGCAGCGGGGACCTACAATGAGCAGTTCTTC.